Presented here are 29 T cell receptor beta chains from one specimen sequenced in a study of cytomegalovirus exposure and HLA in healthy donors listed by TCRdb under 2017. The protocol used for the library was the immunoSEQ multiplex PCR assay. The immuneACCESS repertoire file appears here via TCRdb, limited to in-frame rearrangements. These files lack a portion of the clones; in checked studies, under half of the deficit traces to unresolved V genes, and the cause of the others is not known. The sample has roughly 130,000 clones on record, roughly nine tenths of them singletons. Around 3.1% of the sample belongs to the ten largest clones. Material for sequencing was PBMCs. The origin of the receptors is a man aged 30 to 39 in good health and CMV-seronegative.

The chain carries TRBV10-2 and TRBJ2-1, with 10 bases aligning to TRBD2. Losses at the gene ends were 5 bases for V and 3 bases for J; bases not matched to a gene: 4. The CDR3 spans 15 residues. The germline gives CDR1 WSHSY, CDR2 SAAADI. The DNA of the CDR3 is TGCGCCAGCAGTCTAGCGGGGGCCAGCTACAATGAGCAGTTCTTC. Encoded protein: CASSLAGASYNEQFF.

This clone was detected a few times. The gene calls are TRBV5-1 and TRBJ2-7; the D is unclear. The V gene lost 0 bases and the J gene lost 3 bases, with 10 bases spanning the gap. Per germline, CDR1 SGHRS and CDR2 YFSETQ. The CDR3 covers 14 residues. The CDR3 loop reads CASSLDGDFYEQYF. For the CDR3, the DNA is TGCGCCAGCAGCTTGGATGGAGATTTCTACGAGCAGTACTTC.

The J gene is TRBJ2-7, the V gene TRBV15; weak D call: TRBD1 (5 bases). This CDR3 region has 13 residues. Between the trimmed V and J ends, which lost 0 bases and 4 bases, there was a span of 7 bases. Germline-derived CDR1 and CDR2 are LNHNV and YYDKDF (reference sequence). In DNA form, the CDR3 reads TGTGCCACCAGCAGAGATAAGGGGTACGAGCAGTACTTC. It specifies CATSRDKGYEQYF.

This chain's CDR3 is CASSIGTASNQPQHF. CDR3 coding DNA: TGTGCCAGTAGTATAGGGACAGCCAGCAATCAGCCCCAGCATTTT. V is TRBV19 and J is TRBJ1-5; tentatively, D is TRBD1 (6 bases). The CDR3 extends over 15 amino acids. The V gene's germline CDR1 is LNHDA and CDR2 SQIVND (reference sequence). Trimming took 1 base from V and 1 from J, leaving 8 bases between them. Looking up the rest from reference TRBV19 and TRBJ1-5 gives the full variable domain: DGGITQSPKYLFRKEGQNVTLSCEQNLNHDAMYWYRQDPGQGLRLIYYSQIVNDFQKGDIAEGYSVSREKKESFPLTVTSAQKNPTAFYLCASSIGTASNQPQHFGDGTRLSIL.

This rearrangement joins TRBV5-1 to TRBJ1-4; 9 positions match TRBD1. Germline V gives CDR1 SGHRS, CDR2 YFSETQ. The CDR3 spans 14 residues. V lost 0 bases to trimming and J lost 6 bases; unmatched junction nucleotides: 0. CDR3: CASSLGTGDEKLFF. The CDR3 DNA reads TGCGCCAGCAGCTTGGGGACAGGGGATGAAAAACTGTTTTTT.

This chain uses TRBV28 with TRBJ1-3; D is unclear. The germline V gene has CDR1 MDHEN and CDR2 SYDVKM. Trimming pared 10 bases from V and 3 bases from J, leaving 13 bases between. The CDR3 totals 13 residues. The CDR3 DNA is TGTGCCACCCTCCCCCCACATGGAAACACCATATATTTT. Protein product: CATLPPHGNTIYF.

This chain uses TRBV28 with TRBJ2-7; D is uncertain. V was cut by 3 bases and J by 4 bases, with 13 bases left in between. This CDR3 has 14 residues. CDR1 and CDR2 from the germline V gene are MDHEN and SYDVKM. CDR3 protein: CASSFSRVKYEQYF. The CDR3 nucleotides are TGTGCCAGCAGTTTTTCTCGGGTAAAGTACGAGCAGTACTTC.

The chain links TRBV7-7 to TRBJ1-6; TRBD1 agrees at 11 bases. The V and J ends lost 5 bases and 7 bases, in that order; junction bases with no gene match: 4. CDR1 is SSHAT and CDR2 is FNYEAQ in the germline V gene (reference sequence). The CDR3 has 15 amino acids. The CDR3 here is CASSQGQGVNSPLHF. The CDR3 DNA reads TGTGCCAGCAGCCAGGGACAGGGGGTAAATTCACCCCTCCACTTT.

The J gene is TRBJ2-1, the V gene TRBV4-3; tentatively, D is TRBD2 (6 bases). Trimming cost V 0 bases and J 9 bases, with 15 bases left between them. The CDR3 extends over 15 amino acids. Germline lookup yields CDR1 LGHNA and CDR2 YSLEER. This chain's CDR3 is CASSQDSGVFSEQFF. Here the CDR3 DNA reads TGCGCCAGCAGCCAAGATTCGGGAGTGTTCTCTGAGCAGTTCTTC.

The V and J genes are TRBV7-3 and TRBJ2-1; a possible D gene is TRBD1 (6 bases). CDR1 and CDR2 from the germline V gene are SGHTA and FQGTGA. V lost 8 bases and J 5 bases, leaving 13 bases between the germline ends. This CDR3 has 13 amino acids. This CDR3 reads CASGTGNNNEQFF. CDR3 coding DNA: TGTGCCAGCGGCACAGGGAACAACAATGAGCAGTTCTTC. Full variable domain (missing parts from reference TRBV7-3 and TRBJ2-1): GAGVSQTPSNKVTEKGKYVELRCDPISGHTALYWYRQSLGQGPEFLIYFQGTGAADDSGLPNDRFFAVRPEGSVSTLKIQRTERGDSAVYLCASGTGNNNEQFFGPGTRLTVL.

The chain links TRBV4-1 to TRBJ1-4; D gene unclear. The germline gives CDR1 MGHRA, CDR2 YSYEKL. The ends were cut back, 1 base at V and 0 bases at J, with 9 bases in the middle. CDR3 length: 16 residues. The CDR3 nucleotides read TGCGCCAGCAGCCAAGGCGGGCCCGCAACTAATGAAAAACTGTTTTTT. It is translated as CASSQGGPATNEKLFF.

V and J are TRBV4-3 and TRBJ1-6; 9 positions agree with TRBD1. CDR1 and CDR2 from the germline V gene are LGHNA and YSLEER. This CDR3 comprises 19 residues. The J segment lost 7 bases and the V segment lost 3 bases, leaving 16 bases of the junction unmatched. CDR3 sequence reads: CASSQNSLPGTGWNSPLHF. CDR3 DNA sequence: TGCGCCAGCAGCCAGAATTCCCTTCCCGGGACAGGGTGGAATTCACCCCTCCACTTT.

This sequence joins TRBV18 and TRBJ2-7, with D perhaps matching TRBD1 (5 bases). The CDR3 extends over 14 amino acids. Germline CDR1 reads KGHSH; CDR2 reads LQKENI. The V end lost 2 bases, the J end lost 4 bases, and 12 bases lay between the germline ends. DNA for the CDR3: TGTGCCAGCTCACCAAAATCAGGGTTTTACGAGCAGTACTTC. This encodes CASSPKSGFYEQYF.

This chain links TRBV15 with TRBJ1-2; 7 nucleotides align to TRBD1. After removal of 0 bases from V and 6 bases from J, the junction contained 7 bases not matched to a gene. This CDR3 has 15 residues. CDR1 and CDR2 from the germline V gene are LNHNV and YYDKDF (reference sequence). The CDR3 sequence: CATSREQGKSDGYTF. DNA of the CDR3: TGTGCCACCAGCAGAGAACAGGGGAAGTCCGATGGCTACACCTTC.

The genes are TRBV25-1 and TRBJ1-3; D is ambiguous. The CDR3 is made up of 15 amino acids. The V gene's germline CDR1 is MGHDK and CDR2 SYGVNS. Trimming removed 5 bases at V and 1 base at J, with 12 bases between. CDR3 DNA: TGTGCCAGCAGTCCCCTGGGGAGTTCTGGAAACACCATATATTTT. Its protein is CASSPLGSSGNTIYF.

The chain employs TRBV28 and TRBJ1-4; D is uncertain. Germline V lookup: CDR1 MDHEN, CDR2 SYDVKM. V lost 7 bases, J lost 2 bases, and 11 bases lay in between. CDR3 length equals 14 residues. The CDR3 loop is CASTIRVTNEKLFF. Written as DNA, the CDR3 is TGTGCCAGCACCATTCGGGTCACTAATGAAAAACTGTTTTTT.

The genes are TRBV9 and TRBJ1-1; D is perhaps TRBD1 (6 bases). There are 16 residues in the CDR3. CDR1 is SGDLS and CDR2 is YYNGEE in the germline V gene. V was cut by 4 bases and J by 4 bases, with 20 bases left in between. The chain's CDR3 is CASSPSATGFRTEAFF. The DNA for the CDR3 is TGTGCCAGCAGCCCATCCGCTACAGGGTTTCGCACTGAAGCTTTCTTT.

The V call is TRBV6-5, the J call TRBJ2-2; 9 bases map to TRBD2. Germline V gene lookup returns CDR1 MNHEY and CDR2 SVGAGI. Germline trimming cut 2 bases from V and 4 bases from J; bases unmatched to any gene: 5. The length of the CDR3 is 16 residues. In DNA, the CDR3 is TGTGCCAGCAGTTACGGCCTAGCGGGGCCCACCGGGGAGCTGTTTTTT. This encodes CASSYGLAGPTGELFF.

The chain recombines TRBV7-9 with TRBJ1-1; 8 bases are a match to TRBD1. The CDR3 is made up of 16 amino acids. The trim removed 5 bases at V and 3 bases at J, leaving 11 bases unmatched. CDR1 and CDR2 from the germline V gene are SEHNR and FQNEAQ (reference sequence). Written as DNA, the CDR3 is TGTGCCAGCAGCCTTAAGCAGGGGGCTCCTGACACTGAAGCTTTCTTT. Translating it yields CASSLKQGAPDTEAFF.

This rearrangement joins TRBV7-9 to TRBJ1-2; possible D gene TRBD1, 6 bases. CDR1 and CDR2 from the germline V gene are SEHNR and FQNEAQ (reference sequence). V was clipped by 1 base and J by 6 bases, with 18 bases between them. The CDR3 has 16 residues. The CDR3 nucleotides are TGTGCCAGCAGCTTAGTGGGTAGGGACACATGGGATGGCTACACCTTC. It encodes CASSLVGRDTWDGYTF.

The chain has TRBV15 and TRBJ2-4; a weak D match, TRBD1 (5 bases). Germline-derived CDR1 and CDR2 are LNHNV and YYDKDF (reference sequence). There are 13 residues in the CDR3. Trimming removed 6 bases at V and 5 bases at J, with 11 bases between. CDR3 protein: CATRGAGENIQYF. CDR3 sequence (DNA): TGTGCCACCAGAGGGGCTGGAGAAAACATTCAGTACTTC.

This chain links TRBV7-9 with TRBJ2-1; the match to TRBD1 covers 8 bases. The CDR3 extends over 15 amino acids. Germline assignment: CDR1 SEHNR and CDR2 FQNEAQ (reference sequence). The J segment lost 5 bases and the V segment lost 4 bases, leaving 7 bases of the junction unmatched. CDR3 sequence (DNA): TGTGCCAGCAGCTCCAGGGGGCTTCTGGACAATGAGCAGTTCTTC. Amino acid sequence: CASSSRGLLDNEQFF.

This chain uses TRBV18 with TRBJ1-2; 10 bases are shared with TRBD1. V dropped 3 bases and J dropped 1; count of bases not matched to a gene: 5. The germline CDR1 and CDR2 sequences are KGHSH and LQKENI. CDR3 size: 16 residues. CDR3 bases: TGTGCCAGCTCACCGGGACAGGGGAAGATTAACTATGGCTACACCTTC. This gives the protein CASSPGQGKINYGYTF.

This chain joins TRBV11-3 and TRBJ2-2; a possible D gene is TRBD1 (6 bases). This CDR3 region has 14 residues. Trimming took off 0 bases at V and 6 bases at J, with 8 bases between the two ends. Germline CDR1 reads SGHNT; CDR2 reads YENEEA. CDR3 DNA sequence: TGTGCCAGCAGCTTAGAGGGGGCTGCCGGGGAGCTGTTTTTT. Its translation: CASSLEGAAGELFF. The complete variable domain, with remaining parts taken from reference TRBV11-3 and TRBJ2-2, reads EAGVVQSPRYKIIEKKQPVAFWCNPISGHNTLYWYLQNLGQGPELLIRYENEEAVDDSQLPKDRFSAERLKGVDSTLKIQPAELGDSAVYLCASSLEGAAGELFFGEGSRLTVL.

The rearrangement uses TRBV15 and TRBJ2-1; TRBD2 agrees at 10 bases. The CDR3 sequence is 16 residues long. Germline loops: CDR1 LNHNV, CDR2 YYDKDF (reference sequence). V gave up 1 base and J gave up 7 bases; unmatched junction bases: 7. This chain's CDR3 is CATSRVLAGPGNEQFF. CDR3 DNA sequence: TGTGCCACCAGCAGAGTACTAGCGGGGCCTGGGAATGAGCAGTTCTTC.

The V call is TRBV18, the J call TRBJ1-2, with TRBD1 as a possible D gene (5 bases). The CDR3 consists of 16 residues. Germline loops: CDR1 KGHSH, CDR2 LQKENI. V lost 0 bases and J lost 1, with 12 bases in between. In DNA form, the CDR3 reads TGTGCCAGCTCACCACCCGCCAGGGACTATAACTATGGCTACACCTTC. Protein sequence: CASSPPARDYNYGYTF.

V is TRBV11-2 and J is TRBJ1-1; 9 nucleotides agree with TRBD1. V lost 4 bases to trimming and J lost 3 bases; unmatched junction nucleotides: 6. CDR1 is SGHAT, CDR2 FQNNGV, per germline. CDR3 length equals 15 residues. The CDR3 protein is CASSSTGTGYTEAFF. DNA of the CDR3: TGTGCCAGCAGCTCGACCGGGACAGGGTACACTGAAGCTTTCTTT.

V gene TRBV11-1 combines with J gene TRBJ1-6; D is unresolved. With 3 bases removed from V and 8 bases from J, the gap between germline ends came to 11 bases. CDR1 and CDR2 (germline): SGHAT, FQDESV (reference sequence). The CDR3 consists of 14 residues. Here the CDR3 DNA reads TGTGCCAGCAGCTTCGCCCGGTTCCATTCACCCCTCCACTTT. Its protein is CASSFARFHSPLHF.

The V gene is TRBV10-3, the J gene TRBJ1-6; D is ambiguous. The germline V gene encodes CDR1 ENHRY and CDR2 SYGVKD. The CDR3 sequence is 15 residues long. V shed 0 bases and J shed 10 bases, with 13 bases lying between them. CDR3 sequence: CAISESTGGGSPLHF. The CDR3, as DNA: TGTGCCATCAGTGAGTCGACCGGAGGAGGATCACCCCTCCACTTT.